The sequence of this T cell receptor (beta chain) was determined in a study of blood T cell repertoires in COVID-19. Study background: Sample material is recorded as cDNA or gDNA derived from T cells, B-cell-depleted T cells, or PBMCs.

Seattle patients were enrolled during active infection and followed longitudinally. In the authors' methods: For nucleated cells, counts were estimated from reference gene primer amplification. The data were produced by immunoSEQ multiplex PCR, yet TCRdb's version contains in-frame clones alone and is incomplete. V and J calls and clone size come straight from that table; D and trimming were deduced from the DNA. This sample has around 310,000 clones; almost 90% occur once, and the top ten carry more than 0.85%. V was clipped by 4 bases and J by 7 bases, with 14 bases between them. The CDR3 sequence is 13 residues long. The V gene's germline CDR1 is SGHRS and CDR2 YFSETQ.

Sequenced: peripheral blood. This sequence joins TRBV5-1 and TRBJ2-5; D perhaps matches TRBD2 (6 bases). The receptor was isolated from a woman aged 40-49 years with COVID-19, enrolled during active disease. DNA of the CDR3: TGCGCCAGCAGCCCGACTGTGGAGGGGACCCAGTACTTC. Its translation: CASSPTVEGTQYF.